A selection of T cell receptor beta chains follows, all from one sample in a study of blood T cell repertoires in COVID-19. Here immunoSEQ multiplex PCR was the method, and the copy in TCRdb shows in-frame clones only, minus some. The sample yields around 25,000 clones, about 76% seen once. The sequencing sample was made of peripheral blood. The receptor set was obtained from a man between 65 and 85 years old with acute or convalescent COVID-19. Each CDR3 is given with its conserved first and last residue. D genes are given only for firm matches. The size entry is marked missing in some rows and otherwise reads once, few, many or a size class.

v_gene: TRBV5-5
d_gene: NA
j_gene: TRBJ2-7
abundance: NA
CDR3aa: CASSFRQAGYEQYF
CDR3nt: TGTGCCAGCAGCTTTAGACAGGCTGGGTACGAGCAGTACTTC

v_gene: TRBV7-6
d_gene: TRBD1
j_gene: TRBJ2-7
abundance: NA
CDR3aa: CASSLAGQEVEQYF
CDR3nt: TGTGCCAGCAGCTTGGCGGGACAGGAGGTTGAGCAGTACTTC

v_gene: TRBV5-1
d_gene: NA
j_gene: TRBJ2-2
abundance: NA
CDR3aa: CASSLATGTKGELFF
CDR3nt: TGCGCCAGCAGCTTGGCCACCGGGACAAAAGGGGAGCTGTTTTTT

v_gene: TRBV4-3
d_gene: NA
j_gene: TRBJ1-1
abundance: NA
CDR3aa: CASSPRQRTEAFF
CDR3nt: TGCGCCAGCAGCCCGCGACAGAGAACTGAAGCTTTCTTT

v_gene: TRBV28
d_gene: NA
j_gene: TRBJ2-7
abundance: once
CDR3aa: CASSSGQTYEQYF
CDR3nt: TGTGCCAGCAGTTCCGGACAGACCTACGAGCAGTACTTC

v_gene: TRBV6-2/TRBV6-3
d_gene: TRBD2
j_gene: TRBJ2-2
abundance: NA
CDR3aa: CASSYSKGLAGLNTGELFF
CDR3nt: TGTGCCAGCAGTTACTCGAAGGGACTAGCGGGCCTGAACACCGGGGAGCTGTTTTTT

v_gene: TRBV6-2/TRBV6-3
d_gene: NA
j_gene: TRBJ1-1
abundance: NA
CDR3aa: CASSSGVYTEAFF
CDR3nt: TGTGCCAGCAGTTCAGGGGTGTACACTGAAGCTTTCTTT

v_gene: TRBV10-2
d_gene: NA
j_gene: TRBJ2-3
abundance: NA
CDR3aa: CASSNRDFRTDTQYF
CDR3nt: TGCGCCAGCAGTAACCGGGACTTCCGCACAGATACGCAGTATTTT

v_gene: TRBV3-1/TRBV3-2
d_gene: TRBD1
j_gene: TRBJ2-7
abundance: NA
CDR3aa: CASSQDMGAGGNEQYF
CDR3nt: TGTGCCAGCAGCCAAGATATGGGGGCAGGGGGTAACGAGCAGTACTTC

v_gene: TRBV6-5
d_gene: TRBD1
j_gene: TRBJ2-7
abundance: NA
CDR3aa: CASRGQGVSYEQYF
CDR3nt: TGTGCCAGCAGAGGACAGGGGGTTTCCTACGAGCAGTACTTC

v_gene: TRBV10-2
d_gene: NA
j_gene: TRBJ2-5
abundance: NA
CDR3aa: CASRLNGGETQYF
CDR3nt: TGCGCCAGCAGACTTAACGGAGGAGAGACCCAGTACTTC

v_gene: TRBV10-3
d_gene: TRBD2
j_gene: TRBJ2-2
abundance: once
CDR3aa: CAISGRETSGGTGELFF
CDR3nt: TGTGCCATCAGTGGGAGAGAGACTAGCGGGGGGACCGGGGAGCTGTTTTTT

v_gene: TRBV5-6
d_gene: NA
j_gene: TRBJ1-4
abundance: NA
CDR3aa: CASSLGQGVGTNEKLFF
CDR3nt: TGTGCCAGCAGCTTGGGTCAGGGTGTGGGGACTAATGAAAAACTGTTTTTT

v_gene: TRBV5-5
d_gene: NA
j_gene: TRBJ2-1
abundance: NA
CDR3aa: CASSLAWIGSINEQFF
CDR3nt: TGTGCCAGCAGCTTGGCCTGGATCGGGTCTATCAATGAGCAGTTCTTC

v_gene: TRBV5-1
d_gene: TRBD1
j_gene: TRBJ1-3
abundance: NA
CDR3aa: CASSRWMGDRARGNTIYF
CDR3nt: TGCGCCAGCAGCCGTTGGATGGGCGACAGGGCGCGCGGAAACACCATATATTTT

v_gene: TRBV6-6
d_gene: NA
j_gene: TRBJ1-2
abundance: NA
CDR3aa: CASRVGEGIYGYTF
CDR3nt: TGTGCCAGCAGGGTCGGGGAGGGGATCTATGGCTACACCTTC